Here is one TCR beta chain with its context. The length of the CDR3 is 15 residues. V was pared by 4 bases and J by 4 bases, with 17 bases between. CDR1 and CDR2 from the germline V gene are SGHVS and FQNEAQ. These data belong to a study of cytomegalovirus exposure and HLA in healthy donors. The PCR ran on 60 Vbeta and 13 Jbeta primers. Using immunoSEQ multiplex PCR, the repertoire was profiled, and TCRdb retains in-frame clones only, with some absent. The sample table includes 90,000 to 130,000 clones. The chain has TRBV7-8 and TRBJ2-7; D not certain. The source material was PBMCs. This TCR came from a man between 35 and 55 years old in good health and CMV-seropositive. The CDR3 region is CASSSATPLSYEQYF. The DNA for the CDR3 is TGTGCCAGCAGCTCAGCGACACCTCTATCATACGAGCAGTACTTC.